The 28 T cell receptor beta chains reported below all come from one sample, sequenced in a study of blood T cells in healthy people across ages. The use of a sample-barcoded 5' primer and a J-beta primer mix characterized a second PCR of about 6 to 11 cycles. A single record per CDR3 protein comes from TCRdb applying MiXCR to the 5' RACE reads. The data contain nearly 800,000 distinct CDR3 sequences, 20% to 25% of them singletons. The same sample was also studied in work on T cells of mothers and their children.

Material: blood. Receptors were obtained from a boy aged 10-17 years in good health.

CDR3 amino acids: CASSPSAGTGNEQYF. The DNA for the CDR3 is TGTGCCAGCAGCCCAAGTGCCGGGACAGGGAACGAGCAGTACTTC. The chain uses TRBV7-8 and TRBJ2-7, with TRBD1 identical over 9 bases. The CDR3 runs to 15 residues. V gave up 5 bases and J gave up 5 bases; unmatched junction bases: 10. CDR1 SGHVS and CDR2 FQNEAQ come from the germline V gene. Variable domain in full (rest from reference TRBV7-8 and TRBJ2-7): GAGVSQSPRYKVAKRGQDVALRCDPISGHVSLFWYQQALGQGPEFLTYFQNEAQLDKSGLPSDRFFAERPEGSVSTLKIQRTQQEDSAVYLCASSPSAGTGNEQYFGPGTRLTVT.

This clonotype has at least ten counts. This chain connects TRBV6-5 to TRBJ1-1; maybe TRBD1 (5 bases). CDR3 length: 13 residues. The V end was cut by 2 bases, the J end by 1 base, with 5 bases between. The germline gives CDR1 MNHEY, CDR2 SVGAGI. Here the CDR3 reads CASSYQGNTEAFF. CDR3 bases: TGTGCCAGCAGTTACCAGGGGAACACTGAAGCTTTCTTT.

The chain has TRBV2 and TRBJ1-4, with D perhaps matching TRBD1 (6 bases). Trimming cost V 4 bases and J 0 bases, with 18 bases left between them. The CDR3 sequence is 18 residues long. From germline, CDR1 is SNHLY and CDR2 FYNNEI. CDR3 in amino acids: CASSAQDGTSATNEKLFF. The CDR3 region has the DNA TGTGCCAGCAGTGCCCAGGACGGGACATCTGCAACTAATGAAAAACTGTTTTTT.

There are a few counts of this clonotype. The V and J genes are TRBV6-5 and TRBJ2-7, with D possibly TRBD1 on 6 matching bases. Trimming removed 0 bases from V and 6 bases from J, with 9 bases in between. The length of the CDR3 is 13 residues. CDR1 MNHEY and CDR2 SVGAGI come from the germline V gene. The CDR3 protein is CASSYSDSREQYF. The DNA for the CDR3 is TGTGCCAGCAGTTACTCGGACAGTCGCGAGCAGTACTTC.

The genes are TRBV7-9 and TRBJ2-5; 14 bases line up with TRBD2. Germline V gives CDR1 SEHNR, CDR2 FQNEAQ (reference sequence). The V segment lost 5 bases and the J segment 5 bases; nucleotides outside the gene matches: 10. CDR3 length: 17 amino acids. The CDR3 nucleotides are TGTGCCAGCAGCCCTCCGGGACTAGCGGGAGCGTTGGAGACCCAGTACTTC. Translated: CASSPPGLAGALETQYF.

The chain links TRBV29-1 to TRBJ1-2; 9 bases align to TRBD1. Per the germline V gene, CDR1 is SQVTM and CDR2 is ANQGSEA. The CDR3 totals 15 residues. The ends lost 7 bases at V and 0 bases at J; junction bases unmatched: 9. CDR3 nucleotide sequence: TGCAGCGCACAGGGGGCCCAGCCGCCTAACTATGGCTACACCTTC. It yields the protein CSAQGAQPPNYGYTF.

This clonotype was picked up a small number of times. The CDR3 DNA sequence: TGCGCCAGCAGCTTGGCGGTGAAAGAGACCCAGTACTTC. It codes for CASSLAVKETQYF. The chain links TRBV5-1 to TRBJ2-5; D gene ambiguous. Germline loops: CDR1 SGHRS, CDR2 YFSETQ. CDR3 length: 13 amino acids. V lost 0 bases and J lost 3, with 6 bases in between.

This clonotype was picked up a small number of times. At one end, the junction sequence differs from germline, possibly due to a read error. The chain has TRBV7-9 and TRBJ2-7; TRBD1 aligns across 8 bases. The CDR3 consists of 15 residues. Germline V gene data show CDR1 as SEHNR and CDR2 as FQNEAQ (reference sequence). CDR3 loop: CAISRIDRGRNEQYF. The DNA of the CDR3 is TGTGCCATCAGCCGGATTGACAGGGGTAGGAACGAGCAGTACTTC.

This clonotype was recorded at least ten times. Here the CDR3 DNA reads TGTGCCAGCAGCCAGAACAATGAGCAGTTCTTC. It codes for CASSQNNEQFF. The chain links TRBV7-3 to TRBJ2-1; unclear D gene. Trimming stripped 5 bases from V and 5 bases from J, with 4 bases between. The CDR3 runs 11 residues. Germline V gives CDR1 SGHTA, CDR2 FQGTGA.

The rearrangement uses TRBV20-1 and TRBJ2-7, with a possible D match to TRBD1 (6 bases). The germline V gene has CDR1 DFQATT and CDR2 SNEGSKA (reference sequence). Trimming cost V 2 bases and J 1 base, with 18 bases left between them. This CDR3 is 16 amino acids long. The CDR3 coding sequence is TGCAGTGCTAGACCCCCCCTAGCAGGGGCGTCCTACGAGCAGTACTTC. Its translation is CSARPPLAGASYEQYF.

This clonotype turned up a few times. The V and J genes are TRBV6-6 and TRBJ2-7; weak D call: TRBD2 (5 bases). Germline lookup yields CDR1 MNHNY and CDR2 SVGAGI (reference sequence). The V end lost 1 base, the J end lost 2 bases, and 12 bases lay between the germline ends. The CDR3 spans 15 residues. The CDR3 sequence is CASSYWTSGTYEQYF. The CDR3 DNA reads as TGTGCCAGCAGTTACTGGACGTCGGGGACCTACGAGCAGTACTTC.

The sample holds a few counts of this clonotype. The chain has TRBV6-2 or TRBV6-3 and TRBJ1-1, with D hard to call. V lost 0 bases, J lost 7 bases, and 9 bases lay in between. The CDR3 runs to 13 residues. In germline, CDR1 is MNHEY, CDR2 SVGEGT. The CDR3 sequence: CASSYSRSVEAFF. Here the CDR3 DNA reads TGTGCCAGCAGTTACTCGCGATCCGTTGAAGCTTTCTTT.

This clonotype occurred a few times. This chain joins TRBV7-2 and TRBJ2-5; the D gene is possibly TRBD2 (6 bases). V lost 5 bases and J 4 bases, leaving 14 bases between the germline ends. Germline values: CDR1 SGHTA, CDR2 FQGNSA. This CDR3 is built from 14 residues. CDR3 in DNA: TGTGCCAGCAGCGTTACGGGACTGGCAGAGACCCAGTACTTC. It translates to CASSVTGLAETQYF.

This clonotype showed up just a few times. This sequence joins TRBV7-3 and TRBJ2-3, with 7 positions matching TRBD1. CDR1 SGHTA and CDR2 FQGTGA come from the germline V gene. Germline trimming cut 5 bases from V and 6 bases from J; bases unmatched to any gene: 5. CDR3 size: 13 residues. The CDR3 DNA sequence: TGTGCCAGCAGCACGGGACAGTTGGATACGCAGTATTTT. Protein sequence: CASSTGQLDTQYF. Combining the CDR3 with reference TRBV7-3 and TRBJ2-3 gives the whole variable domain GAGVSQTPSNKVTEKGKYVELRCDPISGHTALYWYRQSLGQGPEFLIYFQGTGAADDSGLPNDRFFAVRPEGSVSTLKIQRTERGDSAVYLCASSTGQLDTQYFGPGTRLTVL.

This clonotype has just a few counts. The CDR3 coding sequence is TGTGCCAGCAGCACTAGCGGGGAGACCCAGTACTTC. It specifies CASSTSGETQYF. J is TRBJ2-5 and V is TRBV7-9; TRBD2 matches 9 bases. With V trimmed by 5 bases and J by 5 bases, 0 bases remained unmatched. Germline CDR1 SEHNR, CDR2 FQNEAQ (reference sequence). The length of the CDR3 is 12 residues. Together with reference TRBV7-9 and TRBJ2-5, the CDR3 gives the full variable domain: DTGVSQNPRHKITKRGQNVTFRCDPISEHNRLYWYRQTLGQGPEFLTYFQNEAQLEKSRLLSDRFSAERPKGSFSTLEIQRTEQGDSAMYLCASSTSGETQYFGPGTRLLVL.

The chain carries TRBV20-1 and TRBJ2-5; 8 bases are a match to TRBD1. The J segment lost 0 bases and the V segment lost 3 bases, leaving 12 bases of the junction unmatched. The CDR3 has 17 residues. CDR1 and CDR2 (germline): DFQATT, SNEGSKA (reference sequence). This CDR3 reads CSASGGQVPHYQETQYF. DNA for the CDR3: TGCAGTGCTAGTGGGGGACAGGTCCCCCATTACCAAGAGACCCAGTACTTC.

Written as DNA, the CDR3 is TGCGCCAGCAGCTTGGGGATGGGATCCCCCTACGAGCAGTACTTC. It encodes CASSLGMGSPYEQYF. The chain recombines TRBV5-1 with TRBJ2-1; no clear D. The end of the DNA fits TRBJ2-7 better, so the J call may be wrong. The CDR3 runs 15 residues. The germline V gene has CDR1 SGHRS and CDR2 YFSETQ.

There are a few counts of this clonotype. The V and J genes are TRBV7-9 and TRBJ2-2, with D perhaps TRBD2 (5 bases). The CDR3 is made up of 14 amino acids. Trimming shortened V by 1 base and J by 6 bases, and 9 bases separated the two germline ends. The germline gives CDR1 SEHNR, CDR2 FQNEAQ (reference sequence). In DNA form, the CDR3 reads TGTGCCAGCAGCTTAGGATTGGGAGCCGGGGAGCTGTTTTTT. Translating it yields CASSLGLGAGELFF.

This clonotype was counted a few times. CDR3 nucleotides: TGTGCCAGCAGTTTACCGAGCCAAGAGACCCAGTACTTC. Translation: CASSLPSQETQYF. The chain uses TRBV28 and TRBJ2-5, with D unresolved. The germline gives CDR1 MDHEN, CDR2 SYDVKM. The CDR3 is made up of 13 amino acids. V lost 2 bases and J lost 1, with 5 bases in between.

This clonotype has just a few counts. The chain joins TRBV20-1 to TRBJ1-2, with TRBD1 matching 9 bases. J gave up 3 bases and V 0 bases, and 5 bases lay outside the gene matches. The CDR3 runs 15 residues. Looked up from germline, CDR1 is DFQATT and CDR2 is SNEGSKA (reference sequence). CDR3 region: CSARDLRTGDYGYTF. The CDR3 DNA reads TGCAGTGCTAGAGATCTCCGGACAGGGGACTATGGCTACACCTTC.

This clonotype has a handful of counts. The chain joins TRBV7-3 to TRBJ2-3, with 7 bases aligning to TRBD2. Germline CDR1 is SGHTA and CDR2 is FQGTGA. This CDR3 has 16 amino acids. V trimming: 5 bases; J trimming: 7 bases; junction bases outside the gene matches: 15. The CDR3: CASSPTAGAGRNTQYF. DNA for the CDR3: TGTGCCAGCAGCCCGACGGCGGGAGCGGGTCGAAATACGCAGTATTTT.

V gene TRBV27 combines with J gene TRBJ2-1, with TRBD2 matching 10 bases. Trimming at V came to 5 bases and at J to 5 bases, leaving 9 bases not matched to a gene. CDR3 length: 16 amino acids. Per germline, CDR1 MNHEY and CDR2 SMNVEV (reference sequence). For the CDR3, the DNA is TGTGCCAGCAGTAAAACCGGGACTAGCGTAAACAATGAGCAGTTCTTC. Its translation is CASSKTGTSVNNEQFF.

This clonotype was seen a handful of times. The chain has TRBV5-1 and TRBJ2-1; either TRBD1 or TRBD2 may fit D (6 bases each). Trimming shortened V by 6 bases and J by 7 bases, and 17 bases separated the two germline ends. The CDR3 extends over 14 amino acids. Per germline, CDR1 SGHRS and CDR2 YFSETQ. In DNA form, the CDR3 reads TGCGCCAGCACGAGTGGAGGGGGTAGGAATGAGCAGTTCTTC. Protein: CASTSGGGRNEQFF.

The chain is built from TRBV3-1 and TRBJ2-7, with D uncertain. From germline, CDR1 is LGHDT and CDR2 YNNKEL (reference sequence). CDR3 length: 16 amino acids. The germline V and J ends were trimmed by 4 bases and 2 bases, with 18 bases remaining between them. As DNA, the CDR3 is TGTGCCAGCAGCCCGATCCCTAGAGCGATGCCCTACGAGCAGTACTTC. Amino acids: CASSPIPRAMPYEQYF.

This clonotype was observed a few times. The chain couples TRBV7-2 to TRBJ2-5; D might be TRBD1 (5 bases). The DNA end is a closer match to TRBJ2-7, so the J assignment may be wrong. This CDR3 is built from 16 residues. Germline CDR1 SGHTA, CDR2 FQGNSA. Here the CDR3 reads CASSARLLGDEYEQYF. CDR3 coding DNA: TGTGCCAGCAGCGCACGCCTTCTAGGGGATGAGTACGAGCAGTACTTC.

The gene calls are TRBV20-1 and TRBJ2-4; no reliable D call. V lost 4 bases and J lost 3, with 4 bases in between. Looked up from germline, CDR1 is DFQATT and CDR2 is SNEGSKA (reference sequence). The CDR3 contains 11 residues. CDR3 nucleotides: TGCAGTGCTATCCACAAAAACATTCAGTACTTC. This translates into CSAIHKNIQYF.

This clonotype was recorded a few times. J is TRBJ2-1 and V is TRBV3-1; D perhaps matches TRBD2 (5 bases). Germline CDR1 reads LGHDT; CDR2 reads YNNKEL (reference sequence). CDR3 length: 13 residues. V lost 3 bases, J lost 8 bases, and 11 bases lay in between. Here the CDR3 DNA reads TGTGCCAGCAGCCACCGGGGTGAGGATGAGCAGTTCTTC. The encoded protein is CASSHRGEDEQFF.

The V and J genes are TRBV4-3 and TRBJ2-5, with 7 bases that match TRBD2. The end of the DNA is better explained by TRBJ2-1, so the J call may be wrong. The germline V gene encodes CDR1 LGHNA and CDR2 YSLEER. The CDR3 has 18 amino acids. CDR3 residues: CASSQDPAGVQAYNEQFF. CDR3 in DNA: TGCGCCAGCAGCCAAGATCCCGCGGGAGTCCAGGCGTACAATGAGCAGTTCTTC.